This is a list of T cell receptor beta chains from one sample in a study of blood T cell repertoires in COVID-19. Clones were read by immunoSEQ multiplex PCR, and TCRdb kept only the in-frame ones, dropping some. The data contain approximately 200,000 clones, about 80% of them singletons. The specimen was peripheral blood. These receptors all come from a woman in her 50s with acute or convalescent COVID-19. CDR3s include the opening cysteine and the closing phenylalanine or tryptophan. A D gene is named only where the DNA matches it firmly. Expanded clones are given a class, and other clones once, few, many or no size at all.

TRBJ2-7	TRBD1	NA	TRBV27	CASNTAGTGDLVQYF	TGTGCCAGCAACACGGCCGGGACAGGGGATTTAGTGCAGTACTTC
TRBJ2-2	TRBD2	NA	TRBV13	CASSLSLAVWTNTGELFF	TGTGCCAGCAGCTTAAGTCTAGCGGTTTGGACGAACACCGGGGAGCTGTTTTTT
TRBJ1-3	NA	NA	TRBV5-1	CASSLAPGSGNTIYF	TGCGCCAGCAGCTTGGCCCCCGGCTCTGGAAACACCATATATTTT
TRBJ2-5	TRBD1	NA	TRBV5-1	CASTTGDRGETQYF	TGCGCCAGCACTACGGGGGACAGGGGGGAGACCCAGTACTTC
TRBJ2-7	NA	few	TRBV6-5	CASSQGEEQYF	TGTGCCAGCAGCCAGGGTGAAGAGCAGTACTTC
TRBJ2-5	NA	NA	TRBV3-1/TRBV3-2	CASSALQGFQETQYF	TGTGCCAGCAGCGCCCTACAGGGATTTCAAGAGACCCAGTACTTC
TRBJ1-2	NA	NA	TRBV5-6	CASSLDRAKGYTF	TGTGCCAGCAGCTTGGACAGAGCAAAAGGCTACACCTTC
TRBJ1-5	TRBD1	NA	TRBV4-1	CASSQDRGGQGGQPQHF	TGCGCCAGCAGCCAAGATAGGGGAGGACAGGGGGGGCAGCCCCAGCATTTT
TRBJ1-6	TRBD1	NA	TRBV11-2	CASRSQGVNSPLHF	TGTGCCAGCAGGTCACAGGGGGTAAATTCACCCCTCCACTTT
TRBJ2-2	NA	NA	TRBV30	CAWSVGQGWAGELFF	TGTGCCTGGAGTGTCGGGCAGGGTTGGGCCGGGGAGCTGTTTTTT
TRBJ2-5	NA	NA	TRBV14	CASSPGTSVGGTQYF	TGTGCCAGCAGCCCCGGGACATCGGTCGGAGGGACCCAGTACTTC
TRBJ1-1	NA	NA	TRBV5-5	CASSLETEVNTEAFF	TGTGCCAGCAGCTTGGAGACAGAAGTTAACACTGAAGCTTTCTTT
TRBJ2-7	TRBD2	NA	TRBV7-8	CASSPLAGGPSYEQYF	TGTGCCAGCAGCCCGTTAGCGGGGGGGCCCTCCTACGAGCAGTACTTC
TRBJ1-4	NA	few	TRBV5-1	CASSWEGPNEKLFF	TGCGCCAGCAGCTGGGAGGGTCCTAATGAAAAACTGTTTTTT
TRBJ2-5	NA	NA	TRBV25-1	CASSDPGRETQYF	TGTGCCAGCAGTGATCCAGGGAGGGAGACCCAGTACTTC
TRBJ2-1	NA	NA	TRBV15	CATSMSRNEQFF	TGTGCCACCAGCATGTCCCGCAATGAGCAGTTCTTC
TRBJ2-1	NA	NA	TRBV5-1	CASSLIQGGRNEQFF	TGCGCCAGCAGCTTGATACAGGGAGGGCGGAATGAGCAGTTCTTC
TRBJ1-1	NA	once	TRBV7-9	CASSLEGGTEAFF	TGTGCCAGCAGCTTAGAGGGAGGCACTGAAGCTTTCTTT
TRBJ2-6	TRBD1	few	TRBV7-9	CASSLPTGGGSGANVLTF	TGTGCCAGCAGCTTACCGACAGGGGGGGGCTCTGGGGCCAACGTCCTGACTTTC
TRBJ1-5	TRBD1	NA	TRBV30	CAWSVRQGTGRGNQPQHF	TGTGCCTGGAGTGTACGGCAAGGGACTGGCAGGGGGAATCAGCCCCAGCATTTT
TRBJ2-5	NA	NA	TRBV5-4	CASSLGGTAPQETQYF	TGTGCCAGCAGCTTGGGAGGCACGGCGCCCCAAGAGACCCAGTACTTC
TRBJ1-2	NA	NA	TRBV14	CASSPIFSGYTF	TGTGCCAGCAGCCCAATTTTTAGTGGCTACACCTTC
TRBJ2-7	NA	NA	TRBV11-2	CASSFSGGFYEQYF	TGTGCCAGCAGCTTTTCCGGGGGATTCTACGAGCAGTACTTC
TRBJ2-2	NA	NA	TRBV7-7	CASSLNRSPNTGELFF	TGTGCTAGCAGCTTAAACAGGTCCCCGAACACCGGGGAGCTGTTTTTT
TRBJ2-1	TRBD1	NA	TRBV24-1	CATSEWDRGNEQFF	TGTGCCACCAGTGAGTGGGACAGGGGCAATGAGCAGTTCTTC
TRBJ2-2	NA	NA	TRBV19	CASKVRAGEGDTGELFF	TGTGCCAGTAAGGTCCGAGCGGGTGAAGGGGACACCGGGGAGCTGTTTTTT
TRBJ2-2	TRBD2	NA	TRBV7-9	CASSQTSDTGELFF	TGTGCCAGCAGCCAGACTAGCGACACCGGGGAGCTGTTTTTT
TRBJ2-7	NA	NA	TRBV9	CASNRGSSYEQYF	TGTGCCAGCAATAGGGGGAGTAGTTACGAGCAGTACTTC
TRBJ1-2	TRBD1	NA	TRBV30	CAWVRGRIYGYTF	TGTGCCTGGGTCAGGGGGCGGATCTATGGCTACACCTTC
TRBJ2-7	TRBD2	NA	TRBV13	CASSLWVGRASEQYF	TGTGCCAGCAGCTTATGGGTCGGGAGGGCCTCCGAGCAGTACTTC
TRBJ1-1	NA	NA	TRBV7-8	CASSVGQGPTEAFF	TGTGCCAGCAGCGTAGGGCAGGGTCCCACTGAAGCTTTCTTT
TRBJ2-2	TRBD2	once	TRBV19	CASATGLAGVRTGELFF	TGTGCCAGTGCGACGGGACTAGCGGGAGTCAGAACCGGGGAGCTGTTTTTT
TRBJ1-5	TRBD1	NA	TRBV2	CASSPDRNSNQPQHF	TGTGCCAGCAGTCCGGACAGGAATAGCAATCAGCCCCAGCATTTT
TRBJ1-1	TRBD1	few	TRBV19	CASSIDRTGRSMDTEAFF	TGTGCCAGTAGTATAGATCGGACAGGCAGGAGCATGGACACTGAAGCTTTCTTT
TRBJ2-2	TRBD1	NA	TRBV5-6	CASSSRDRGFAGELFF	TGTGCCAGCAGCTCCCGGGACAGGGGGTTTGCCGGGGAGCTGTTTTTT
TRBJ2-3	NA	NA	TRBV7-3	CASGLQSTDTQYF	TGTGCCAGCGGGCTGCAGAGCACAGATACGCAGTATTTT
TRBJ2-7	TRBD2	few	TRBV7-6	CASSSRTSGRAYEQYF	TGTGCCAGCAGCTCACGGACTAGCGGGAGGGCCTACGAGCAGTACTTC
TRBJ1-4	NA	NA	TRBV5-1	CASALGGATNEKLFF	TGCGCCAGCGCCCTTGGGGGGGCAACTAATGAAAAACTGTTTTTT
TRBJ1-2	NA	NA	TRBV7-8	CASSARTALNYGYTF	TGTGCCAGCAGCGCAAGGACAGCGCTTAACTATGGCTACACCTTC
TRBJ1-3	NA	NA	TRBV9	CASSVATGSSGNTIYF	TGTGCCAGCAGCGTAGCTACGGGGTCCTCTGGAAACACCATATATTTT
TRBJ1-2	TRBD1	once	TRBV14	CASSQTPSTGGYGYTF	TGTGCCAGCAGCCAAACCCCATCGACAGGGGGCTATGGCTACACCTTC
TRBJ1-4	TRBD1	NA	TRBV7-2	CASSLGQGAVKLFF	TGTGCCAGCAGCTTAGGACAGGGGGCGGTAAAACTGTTTTTT
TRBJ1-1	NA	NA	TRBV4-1	CASSHIPQGGAFF	TGCGCCAGCAGCCATATTCCACAGGGTGGAGCTTTCTTT
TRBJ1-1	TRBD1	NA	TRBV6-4	CASSSTGDTEAFF	TGTGCCAGCAGCTCTACAGGGGACACTGAAGCTTTCTTT
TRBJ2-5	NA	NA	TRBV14	CASSQGGQSRETQYF	TGTGCCAGCAGCCAAGGGGGCCAGTCTAGAGAGACCCAGTACTTC
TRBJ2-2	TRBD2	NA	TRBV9	CASSPLANANTGELFF	TGTGCCAGCAGCCCACTAGCGAACGCGAACACCGGGGAGCTGTTTTTT
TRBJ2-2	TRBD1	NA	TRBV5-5	CASSIGTANTGELFF	TGTGCCAGCAGCATAGGGACAGCGAACACCGGGGAGCTGTTTTTT
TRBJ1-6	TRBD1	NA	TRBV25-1	CASSGGDSYNSPLHF	TGTGCCAGCAGTGGAGGGGACAGCTATAATTCACCCCTCCACTTT
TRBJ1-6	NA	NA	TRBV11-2	CASSRTRTALNSPLHF	TGTGCCAGCAGCAGGACCCGGACAGCCCTTAATTCACCCCTCCACTTT
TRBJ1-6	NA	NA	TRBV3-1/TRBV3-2	CASSQGQDNSPLHF	TGTGCCAGCAGCCAAGGACAAGATAATTCACCCCTCCACTTT
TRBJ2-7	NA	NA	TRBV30	CAWSVQGGLHEQYF	TGTGCCTGGAGTGTACAGGGAGGGCTACACGAGCAGTACTTC
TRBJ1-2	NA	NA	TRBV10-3	CAISESQDSGYTF	TGTGCCATCAGTGAGTCACAGGATTCTGGCTACACCTTC
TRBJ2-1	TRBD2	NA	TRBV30	CAWGALGGSLNEQFF	TGTGCCTGGGGGGCACTGGGCGGGAGTCTCAATGAGCAGTTCTTC
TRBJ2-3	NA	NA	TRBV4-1	CASSQSGLRKLTDTQYF	TGCGCCAGCAGCCAGAGCGGGTTGAGGAAACTCACAGATACGCAGTATTTT
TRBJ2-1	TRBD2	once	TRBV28	CASRPPGLAGGGEQFF	TGTGCCAGCAGGCCACCGGGACTAGCGGGAGGTGGTGAGCAGTTCTTC